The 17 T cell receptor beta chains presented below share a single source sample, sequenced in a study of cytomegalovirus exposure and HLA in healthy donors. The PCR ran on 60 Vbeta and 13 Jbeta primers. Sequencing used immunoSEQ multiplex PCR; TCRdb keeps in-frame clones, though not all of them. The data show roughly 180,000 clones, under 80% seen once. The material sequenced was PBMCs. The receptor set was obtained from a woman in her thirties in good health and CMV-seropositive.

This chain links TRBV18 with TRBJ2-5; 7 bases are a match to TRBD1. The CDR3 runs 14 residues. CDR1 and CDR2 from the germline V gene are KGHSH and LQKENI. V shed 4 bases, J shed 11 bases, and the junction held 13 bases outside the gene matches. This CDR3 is CASSQIQGSGEQYF. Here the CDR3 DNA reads TGTGCCAGCTCACAAATACAGGGGTCGGGTGAGCAGTACTTC.

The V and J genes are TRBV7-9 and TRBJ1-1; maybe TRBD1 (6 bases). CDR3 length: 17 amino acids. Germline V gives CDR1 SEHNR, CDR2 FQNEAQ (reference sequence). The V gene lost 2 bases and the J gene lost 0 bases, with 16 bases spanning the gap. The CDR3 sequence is CASSLPGRDKLNTEAFF. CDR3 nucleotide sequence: TGTGCCAGCAGCTTACCGGGAAGGGACAAACTGAACACTGAAGCTTTCTTT.

DNA of the CDR3: TGTGCCAGCAGCGTAGGTGGGCAGGGGAGCAATCAGCCCCAGCATTTT. Residues: CASSVGGQGSNQPQHF. The rearrangement joins TRBV9 to TRBJ1-5, with a weak D call TRBD1 (6 bases). Germline lookup yields CDR1 SGDLS and CDR2 YYNGEE. The CDR3 runs 16 residues. Trimming stripped 0 bases from V and 1 base from J, with 11 bases between.

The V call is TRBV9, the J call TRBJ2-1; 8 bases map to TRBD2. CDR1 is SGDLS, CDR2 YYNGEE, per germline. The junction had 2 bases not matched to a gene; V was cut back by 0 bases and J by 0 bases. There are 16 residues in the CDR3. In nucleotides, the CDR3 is TGTGCCAGCAGCGTAGGTGGGACTAGCTCCTACAATGAGCAGTTCTTC. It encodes CASSVGGTSSYNEQFF.

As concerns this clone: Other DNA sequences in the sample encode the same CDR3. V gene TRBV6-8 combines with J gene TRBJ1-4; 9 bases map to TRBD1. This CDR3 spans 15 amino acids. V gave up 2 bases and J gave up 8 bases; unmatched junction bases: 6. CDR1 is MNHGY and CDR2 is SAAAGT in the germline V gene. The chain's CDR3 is CASSYPGTGCEKLFF. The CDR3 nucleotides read TGTGCCAGCAGTTACCCCGGGACAGGGTGCGAAAAACTGTTTTTT.

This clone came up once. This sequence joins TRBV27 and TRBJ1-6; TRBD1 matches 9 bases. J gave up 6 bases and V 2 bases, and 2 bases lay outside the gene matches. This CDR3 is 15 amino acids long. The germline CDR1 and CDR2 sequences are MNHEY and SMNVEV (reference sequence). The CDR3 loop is CASSLPGQGNSPLHF. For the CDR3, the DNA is TGTGCCAGCAGTTTACCGGGACAGGGTAATTCACCCCTCCACTTT.

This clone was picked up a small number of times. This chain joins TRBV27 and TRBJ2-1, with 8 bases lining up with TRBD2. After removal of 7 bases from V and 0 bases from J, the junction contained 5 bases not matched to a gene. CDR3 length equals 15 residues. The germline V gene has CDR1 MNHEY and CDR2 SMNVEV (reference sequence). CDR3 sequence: CASNPGTSSYNEQFF. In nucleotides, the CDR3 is TGTGCCAGCAACCCCGGGACTAGCTCCTACAATGAGCAGTTCTTC.

DNA of the CDR3: TGTGCCAGCAGCTTAGAAGGCAGGGTATCCTACGAGCAGTACTTC. It encodes CASSLEGRVSYEQYF. The chain joins TRBV7-2 to TRBJ2-7; TRBD1 might be the D (5 bases). V lost 1 base, J lost 1 base, and 11 bases lay in between. CDR1 SGHTA and CDR2 FQGNSA come from the germline V gene. The CDR3 sequence is 15 residues long.

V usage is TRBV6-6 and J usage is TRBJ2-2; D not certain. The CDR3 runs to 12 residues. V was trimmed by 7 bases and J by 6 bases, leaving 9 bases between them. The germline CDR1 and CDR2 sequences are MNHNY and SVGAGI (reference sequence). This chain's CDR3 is CASNHGAGELFF. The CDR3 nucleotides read TGTGCCAGCAATCACGGTGCCGGGGAGCTGTTTTTT.

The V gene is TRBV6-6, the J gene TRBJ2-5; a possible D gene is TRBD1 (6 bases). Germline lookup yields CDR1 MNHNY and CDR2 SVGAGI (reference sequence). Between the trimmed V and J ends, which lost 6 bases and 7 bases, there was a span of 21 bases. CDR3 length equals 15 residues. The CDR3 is CASRPSQGRGGTQYF. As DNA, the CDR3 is TGTGCCAGCAGGCCGTCACAGGGCCGTGGGGGGACCCAGTACTTC.

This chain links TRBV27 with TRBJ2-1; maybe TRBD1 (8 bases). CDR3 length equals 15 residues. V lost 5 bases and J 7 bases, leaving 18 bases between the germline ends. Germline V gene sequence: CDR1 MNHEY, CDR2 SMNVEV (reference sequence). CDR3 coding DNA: TGTGCCAGCAGTCCCGGACAGGGAGGGAGGAATGAGCAGTTCTTC. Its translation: CASSPGQGGRNEQFF.

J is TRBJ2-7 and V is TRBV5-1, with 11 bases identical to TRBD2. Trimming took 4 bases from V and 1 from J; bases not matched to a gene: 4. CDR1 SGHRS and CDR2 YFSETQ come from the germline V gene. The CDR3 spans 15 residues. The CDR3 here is CASSDLAGGSYEQYF. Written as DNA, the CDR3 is TGCGCCAGCAGCGATCTAGCGGGGGGATCCTACGAGCAGTACTTC.

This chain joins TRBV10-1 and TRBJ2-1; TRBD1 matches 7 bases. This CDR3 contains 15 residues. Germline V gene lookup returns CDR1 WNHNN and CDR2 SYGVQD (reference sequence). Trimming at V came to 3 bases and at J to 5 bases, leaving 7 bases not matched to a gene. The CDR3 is CASSDGTDANNEQFF. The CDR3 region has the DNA TGCGCCAGCAGTGATGGGACAGACGCGAACAATGAGCAGTTCTTC.

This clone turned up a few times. The DNA for the CDR3 is TGTGCCAGCAGCTTAGGTATAGCGGTAAACACCGGGGAGCTGTTTTTT. Its protein is CASSLGIAVNTGELFF. This chain joins TRBV11-3 and TRBJ2-2, with D tentatively TRBD2 (6 bases). The germline V and J ends were trimmed by 1 base and 2 bases, with 11 bases remaining between them. Looked up from germline, CDR1 is SGHNT and CDR2 is YENEEA. The CDR3 sequence is 16 residues long.

The CDR3 nucleotides are TGTGCCAGCAGCGTTGGGGACAGGGCCTACGAGCAGTACTTC. Encoded protein: CASSVGDRAYEQYF. The V call is TRBV9, the J call TRBJ2-7; the match to TRBD1 covers 9 bases. The CDR3 extends over 14 amino acids. V dropped 2 bases and J dropped 2; count of bases not matched to a gene: 2. Germline V CDR1 and CDR2: SGDLS, YYNGEE.

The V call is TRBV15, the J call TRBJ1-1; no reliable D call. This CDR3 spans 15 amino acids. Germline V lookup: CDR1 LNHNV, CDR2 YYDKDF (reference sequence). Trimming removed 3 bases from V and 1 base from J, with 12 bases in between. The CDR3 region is CATSSARGPNTEAFF. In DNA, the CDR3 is TGTGCCACCAGCAGCGCGAGAGGTCCGAACACTGAAGCTTTCTTT.

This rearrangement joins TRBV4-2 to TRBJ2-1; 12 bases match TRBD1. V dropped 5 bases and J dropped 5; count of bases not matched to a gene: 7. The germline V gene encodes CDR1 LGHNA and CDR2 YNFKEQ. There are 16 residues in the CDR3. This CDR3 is CASSRGQGATNNEQFF. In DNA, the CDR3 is TGTGCCAGCAGCAGGGGACAGGGGGCTACCAACAATGAGCAGTTCTTC.